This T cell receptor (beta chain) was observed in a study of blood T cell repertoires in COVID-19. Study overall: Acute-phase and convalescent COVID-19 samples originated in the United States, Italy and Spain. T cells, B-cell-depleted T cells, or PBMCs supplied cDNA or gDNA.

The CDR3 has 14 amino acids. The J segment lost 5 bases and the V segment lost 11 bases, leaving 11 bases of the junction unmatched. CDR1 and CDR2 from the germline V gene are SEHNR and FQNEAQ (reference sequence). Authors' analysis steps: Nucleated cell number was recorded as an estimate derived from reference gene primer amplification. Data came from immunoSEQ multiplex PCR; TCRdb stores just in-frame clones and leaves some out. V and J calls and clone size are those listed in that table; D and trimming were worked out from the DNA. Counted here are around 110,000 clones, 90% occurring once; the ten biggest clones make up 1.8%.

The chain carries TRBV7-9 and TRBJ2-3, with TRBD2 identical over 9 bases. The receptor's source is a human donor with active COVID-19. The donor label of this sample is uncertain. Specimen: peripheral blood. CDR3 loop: CAPGGGGAIDTQYF. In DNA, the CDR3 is TGTGCCCCCGGGGGCGGGGGGGCAATAGATACGCAGTATTTT.